This TCR beta chain is from a study of shared clonotypes between healthy human individuals. On the study more broadly: Researchers assigned three CD4 naive, three CD4 memory, two CD8 naive and one CD8 memory plate to each donor.

A remark on this clone: Its target is unknown.

Study-wide points: For naive CD4 cells, 5% to 6.5% of clonotypes were shared across a handful of donors.

The naive CD8 fraction comprised CD45RO-negative cells positively selected for CCR7 and excluded terminally differentiated effector memory CD45RA+ cells. Measured with immunoSEQ multiplex PCR; TCRdb has only the in-frame clones, and not every one. The sample consists of 1.5 million to 2.5 million clones, approximately 94% of them appearing once. Looked up from germline, CDR1 is MNHNS and CDR2 is SASEGT. The CDR3 loop spans 12 amino acids. V lost 2 bases to trimming and J lost 8 bases, with 9 bases between them. The specimen was naive CD8+ T cells sorted from blood. V is TRBV6-1 and J is TRBJ1-2; no clear D gene. This TCR was recovered from a man in his late teens or twenties in good health. Here the CDR3 DNA reads TGTGCCAGCAGTGAATCCTCCCCCGGCTACACCTTC. Protein sequence: CASSESSPGYTF.